This passage covers 12 T cell receptor beta chains from one sample sequenced in a study of cytomegalovirus exposure and HLA in healthy donors. The PCR made use of 60 Vbeta and 13 Jbeta primers. Clones were read by immunoSEQ multiplex PCR, and TCRdb kept only the in-frame ones, dropping some. The listing contains under 100,000 clones. The sample was PBMCs. The receptors derive from a man aged 25-45 years in good health and CMV-seronegative.

V is TRBV4-1 and J is TRBJ2-5, with TRBD1 matching over 8 bases. The J call could be wrong; TRBJ2-7 is a better fit for the DNA end. Germline V CDR1 and CDR2: MGHRA, YSYEKL. The CDR3 is 14 amino acids. CDR3 region: CASSQADRVYEQYF. In nucleotides, the CDR3 is TGCGCCAGCAGCCAGGCGGACAGGGTCTACGAGCAGTACTTC.

The chain recombines TRBV6-6 with TRBJ1-2, with D perhaps TRBD1 (6 bases). In germline, CDR1 is MNHNY, CDR2 SVGAGI (reference sequence). With 8 bases removed from V and 1 base from J, the gap between germline ends came to 14 bases. The CDR3 contains 14 residues. CDR3 loop: CASRAEGVNYGYTF. The CDR3 DNA reads TGTGCCAGCCGCGCCGAGGGGGTTAACTATGGCTACACCTTC.

J is TRBJ1-5 and V is TRBV10-3; 7 bases line up with TRBD1. Germline CDR1 and CDR2: ENHRY and SYGVKD. This CDR3 contains 13 residues. After removal of 10 bases from V and 5 bases from J, the junction contained 8 bases not matched to a gene. In DNA form, the CDR3 reads TGTGCCACTTCACTCGACAGGGATCAGCCCCAGCATTTT. Amino acid sequence: CATSLDRDQPQHF.

V usage is TRBV10-1 and J usage is TRBJ1-2; D is possibly TRBD1 (5 bases). CDR3 length: 15 amino acids. V shed 3 bases and J shed 0 bases, with 11 bases lying between them. Germline V gene lookup returns CDR1 WNHNN and CDR2 SYGVQD (reference sequence). This chain's CDR3 is CASSDSDKPNYGYTF. CDR3 sequence (DNA): TGCGCCAGCAGTGATTCGGACAAGCCTAACTATGGCTACACCTTC.

The chain carries TRBV5-1 and TRBJ2-7; 7 bases are a match to TRBD2. J gave up 3 bases and V 4 bases, and 10 bases lay outside the gene matches. The CDR3 loop spans 15 amino acids. Germline values: CDR1 SGHRS, CDR2 YFSETQ. The CDR3: CASSGGEGWNYEQYF. As DNA, the CDR3 is TGCGCCAGCAGCGGGGGGGAGGGATGGAACTACGAGCAGTACTTC.

The genes are TRBV5-1 and TRBJ1-4; D possibly corresponds to TRBD1 (5 bases). Germline V gives CDR1 SGHRS, CDR2 YFSETQ. CDR3 length: 14 amino acids. V was pared by 5 bases and J by 4 bases, with 12 bases between. CDR3 bases: TGCGCCAGCAGGCCCGGGACTGGTAATGAAAAACTGTTTTTT. Its protein is CASRPGTGNEKLFF.

The rearrangement joins TRBV11-1 to TRBJ2-7, with 9 bases aligning to TRBD1. The CDR3 loop spans 15 amino acids. V was clipped by 5 bases and J by 3 bases; unmatched bases: 8. In germline, CDR1 is SGHAT, CDR2 FQDESV (reference sequence). This CDR3 reads CASSDTGTGFYEQYF. In DNA form, the CDR3 reads TGTGCCAGCAGCGATACCGGGACAGGGTTCTACGAGCAGTACTTC. The variable domain in full, completed from reference TRBV11-1 and TRBJ2-7, reads EAEVAQSPRYKITEKSQAVAFWCDPISGHATLYWYRQILGQGPELLVQFQDESVVDDSQLPKDRFSAERLKGVDSTLKIQPAELGDSAMYLCASSDTGTGFYEQYFGPGTRLTVT.

The genes are TRBV19 and TRBJ2-1, with 11 bases fitting TRBD1. Trimming at V came to 1 base and at J to 0 bases, leaving 11 bases not matched to a gene. Germline V gene sequence: CDR1 LNHDA, CDR2 SQIVND (reference sequence). This CDR3 is 20 amino acids long. The CDR3, as DNA: TGTGCCAGTAGTATAGGGCGGGACAGGGGGAGTCCTGGCTCCTACAATGAGCAGTTCTTC. This codes for CASSIGRDRGSPGSYNEQFF. Based on the CDR3 plus reference TRBV19 and TRBJ2-1, the full variable domain is DGGITQSPKYLFRKEGQNVTLSCEQNLNHDAMYWYRQDPGQGLRLIYYSQIVNDFQKGDIAEGYSVSREKKESFPLTVTSAQKNPTAFYLCASSIGRDRGSPGSYNEQFFGPGTRLTVL.

The J gene is TRBJ1-5, the V gene TRBV27; tentative D call: TRBD1 (5 bases). Germline CDR1 and CDR2: MNHEY and SMNVEV (reference sequence). This CDR3 is 14 amino acids long. V was trimmed by 3 bases and J by 4 bases, leaving 10 bases between them. CDR3 DNA sequence: TGTGCCAGCAGTTTGGGGCCCAATAATCAGCCCCAGCATTTT. Translation: CASSLGPNNQPQHF.

The rearrangement links TRBV28 to TRBJ1-2; no clear D gene. In germline, CDR1 is MDHEN, CDR2 SYDVKM. The CDR3 covers 11 residues. V lost 6 bases to trimming and J lost 2 bases, with 4 bases between them. The CDR3: CASSSNYGYTF. CDR3 sequence (DNA): TGTGCCAGCAGCTCCAACTATGGCTACACCTTC.

The V call is TRBV7-6, the J call TRBJ1-6; D may be TRBD1 (6 bases). Per the germline V gene, CDR1 is SGHVS and CDR2 is FNYEAQ. The CDR3 sequence is 15 residues long. Trimming shortened V by 2 bases and J by 7 bases, and 12 bases separated the two germline ends. The CDR3 DNA sequence: TGTGCCAGCAGCTTACAACAGGGTCGAAATTCACCCCTCCACTTT. Translated, it gives CASSLQQGRNSPLHF.

The rearrangement uses TRBV6-1 and TRBJ1-2, with 7 bases matching TRBD1. Germline CDR1 reads MNHNS; CDR2 reads SASEGT. This CDR3 is 12 amino acids long. J was trimmed by 3 bases and V by 7 bases; bases with no gene match: 2. CDR3 DNA sequence: TGTGCCAGCAAGGGGGCTTACTATGGCTACACCTTC. Protein product: CASKGAYYGYTF.